This T cell receptor beta chain was sequenced during a study of response to subunit inactivated influenza vaccine. TCRdb reprocessed the RT-PCR reads with MiXCR, giving one entry per CDR3 protein. This table holds just under 550,000 distinct CDR3 sequences, less than 25% found once. These data also featured in a second study, about T cells expressing NK-cell markers. That study reports: 5'RACE template switching with UMIs produced the TCR beta cDNA. HCMV serostatus: seven of eight sequenced donors positive, one negative. The dominant NKG2C+ clonotypes represented about 1.0-7.5% of CD8+ T cells in six or seven donors. Evidence did not settle whether expanded NKG2C+ T cell clones targeted HCMV.

The clonotype was recovered from a man aged 45 to 65 who received an inactivated influenza vaccine. Sequenced material: CD4+ T cells sorted from PBMCs, taken 11 to 12 days after vaccination.

The CDR3 DNA reads as TGTGCCAGCAGTGCCAGCGGGAGTGTCAATGAGCAGTTCTTC. Its protein product is CASSASGSVNEQFF. This chain joins TRBV28 and TRBJ2-1; 8 nucleotides match TRBD2. In germline, CDR1 is MDHEN, CDR2 SYDVKM. CDR3 size: 14 residues. Trimming at V came to 5 bases and at J to 6 bases, leaving 6 bases not matched to a gene.